This T cell receptor beta chain was found in a study of T cell clonality in common variable immunodeficiency. Study observations and caveats: T cell subpopulation sequencing would be needed to explain CVID clonality. TCRbeta clonality was increased in CVID versus healthy controls. Common variable immunodeficiency TCR beta sequences reportedly had fewer deletions and N-nucleotide insertions.

As to this clone: The antigen remains undetermined. The read is 3 residues too short to cover the CDR3 end, so that end is filled in from the germline J gene.

Germline-derived CDR1 and CDR2 are DFQATT and SNEGSKA (reference sequence). The CDR3 consists of 13 residues. V was pared by 1 base and J by 4 bases, with 8 bases between. TCRdb's table, derived via immunoSEQ multiplex PCR, lists solely in-frame clones and lacks some. The repertoire has fewer than 75,000 clones, none seen only once; the ten largest take approximately 1.5%. This clonotype was obtained from a person aged 18 to 69 in good health. The chain recombines TRBV20-1 with TRBJ1-3; D gene ambiguous. Sequenced material: peripheral blood mononuclear cells. The sequenced CDR3 bases are TGCAGTGCTAGAGGCTCGAGGGGAAACACC. It codes for CSARGSRGNT. The CDR3 in full is CSARGSRGNTIYF.